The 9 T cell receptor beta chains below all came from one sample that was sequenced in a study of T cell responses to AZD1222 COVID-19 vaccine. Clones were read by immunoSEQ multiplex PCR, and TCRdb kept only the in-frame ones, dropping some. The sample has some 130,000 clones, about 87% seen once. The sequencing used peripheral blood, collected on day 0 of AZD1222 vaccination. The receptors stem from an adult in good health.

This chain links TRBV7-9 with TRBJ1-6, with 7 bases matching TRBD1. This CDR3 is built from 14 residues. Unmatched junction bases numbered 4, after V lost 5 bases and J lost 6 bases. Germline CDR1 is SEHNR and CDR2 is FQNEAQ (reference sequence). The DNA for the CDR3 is TGTGCCAGCAGCCCGACAGGGTTTAATTCACCCCTCCACTTT. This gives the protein CASSPTGFNSPLHF.

The CDR3 nucleotides read TGTGCCAGCAGCCACGTGGGACAGGGATACGAAAACTATGGCTACACCTTC. As protein: CASSHVGQGYENYGYTF. The V and J genes are TRBV3-1 (or the pseudogene TRBV3-2) and TRBJ1-2; 9 bases align to TRBD1. This CDR3 contains 17 residues. Per the germline V gene, CDR1 is LGHDT and CDR2 is YNNKEL (reference sequence). V gave up 3 bases and J gave up 2 bases; unmatched junction bases: 10.

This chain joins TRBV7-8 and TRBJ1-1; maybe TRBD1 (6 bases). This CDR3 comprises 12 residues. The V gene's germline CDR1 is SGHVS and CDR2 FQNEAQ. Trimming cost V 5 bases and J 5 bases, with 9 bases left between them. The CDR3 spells CASSPGQTEAFF. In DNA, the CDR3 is TGTGCCAGCAGCCCTGGACAGACTGAAGCTTTCTTT.

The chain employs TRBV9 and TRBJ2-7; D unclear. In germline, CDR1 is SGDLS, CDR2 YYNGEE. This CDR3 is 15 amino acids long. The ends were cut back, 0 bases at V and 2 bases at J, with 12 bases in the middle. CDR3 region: CASSVGPDAPYEQYF. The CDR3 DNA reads TGTGCCAGCAGCGTAGGACCGGACGCCCCCTACGAGCAGTACTTC.

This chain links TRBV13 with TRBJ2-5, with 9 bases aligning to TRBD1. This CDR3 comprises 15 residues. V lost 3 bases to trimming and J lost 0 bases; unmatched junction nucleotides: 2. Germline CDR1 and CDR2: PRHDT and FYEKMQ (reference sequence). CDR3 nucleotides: TGTGCCAGCAGCTTCGGGACAGGGAACCAAGAGACCCAGTACTTC. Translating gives CASSFGTGNQETQYF.

CDR3 sequence reads: CASSVGGGVSREQYF. CDR3 coding DNA: TGTGCCAGCAGCGTAGGCGGGGGGGTATCACGCGAGCAGTACTTC. The V call is TRBV9, the J call TRBJ2-7; 9 bases agree with TRBD2. Germline CDR1 and CDR2: SGDLS and YYNGEE. With 0 bases clipped from V and 6 bases from J, the junction kept 7 bases outside the gene matches. The CDR3 sequence is 15 residues long. Complete variable domain (other parts from reference TRBV9 and TRBJ2-7): DSGVTQTPKHLITATGQRVTLRCSPRSGDLSVYWYQQSLDQGLQFLIQYYNGEERAKGNILERFSAQQFPDLHSELNLSSLELGDSALYFCASSVGGGVSREQYFGPGTRLTVT.

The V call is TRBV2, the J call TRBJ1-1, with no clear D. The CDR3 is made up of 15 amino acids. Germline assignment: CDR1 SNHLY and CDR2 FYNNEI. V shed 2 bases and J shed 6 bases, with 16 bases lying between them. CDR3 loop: CASSEIKVPVAEAFF. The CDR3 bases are TGTGCCAGCAGTGAAATAAAGGTTCCGGTGGCTGAAGCTTTCTTT.

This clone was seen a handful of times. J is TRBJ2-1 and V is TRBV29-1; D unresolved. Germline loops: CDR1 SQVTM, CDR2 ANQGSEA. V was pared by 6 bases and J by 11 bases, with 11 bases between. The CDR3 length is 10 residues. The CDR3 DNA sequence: TGCAGCGTAGTAGACCCTAAGCAGTTCTTC. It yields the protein CSVVDPKQFF.

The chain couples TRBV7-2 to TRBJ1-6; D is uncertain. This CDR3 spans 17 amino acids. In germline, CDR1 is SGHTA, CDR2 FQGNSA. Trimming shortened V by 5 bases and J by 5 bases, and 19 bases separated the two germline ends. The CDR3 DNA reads TGTGCCAGCAGCCTTCAACCTCCGGGGTCAAATAATTCACCCCTCCACTTT. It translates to CASSLQPPGSNNSPLHF.